This TCR beta chain was obtained from a study of T-cell reconstitution after alpha-beta-depleted transplantation in children. Molecular barcoding with unique molecular identifiers was used for the TCRbeta library. TCRdb re-called the PCR reads with MiXCR, one entry per CDR3 protein. The table records 550,000 to 800,000 distinct CDR3 sequences, about 12% of them present only once. The CDR3 loop spans 14 amino acids. V lost 4 bases to trimming and J lost 4 bases; unmatched junction nucleotides: 8. Germline assignment: CDR1 SGHRS and CDR2 YFSETQ. This specimen consisted of PBMCs, obtained before TCRalphabeta/CD19-depleted stem cell transplant. The origin of this receptor is a girl aged 2 to 9 with congenital amegakaryocytic thrombocytopenia, due to receive a stem cell transplant. The chain carries TRBV5-1 and TRBJ2-7; 7 bases align to TRBD1. The CDR3 region is CASSENRGLYEQYF. In DNA, the CDR3 is TGCGCCAGCAGCGAAAACAGGGGTCTTTACGAGCAGTACTTC.